These 2 T cell receptor beta chains originate from one sample sequenced in a study of blood T cell repertoires in COVID-19. Sequenced by immunoSEQ multiplex PCR; TCRdb stores in-frame clones only, minus some. The profile shows 300,000 to 350,000 clones, roughly 90% of them singletons. The source material was peripheral blood. These receptors all stem from a woman aged 35 to 49 with COVID-19, enrolled during active disease.

The rearrangement uses TRBV3-1 (or the pseudogene TRBV3-2) and TRBJ2-1; 8 bases match TRBD2. The germline V gene encodes CDR1 LGHDT and CDR2 YNNKEL (reference sequence). The CDR3 contains 14 residues. The V and J ends lost 2 bases and 8 bases, in that order; junction bases with no gene match: 5. CDR3 nucleotides: TGTGCCAGCAGCCAATTCGGGGGGGACTATGAGCAGTTCTTC. The encoded protein is CASSQFGGDYEQFF.

In its sample, this clone was seen a few times. This rearrangement joins TRBV28 to TRBJ1-5; no clear D gene. This CDR3 is 15 amino acids long. Germline V CDR1 and CDR2: MDHEN, SYDVKM. Trimming cost V 7 bases and J 1 base, with 14 bases left between them. The CDR3 DNA reads as TGTGCCAGCACATCGGGAGGGATAAGCAATCAGCCCCAGCATTTT. This codes for CASTSGGISNQPQHF. Together with reference TRBV28 and TRBJ1-5, the CDR3 gives the full variable domain: DVKVTQSSRYLVKRTGEKVFLECVQDMDHENMFWYRQDPGLGLRLIYFSYDVKMKEKGDIPEGYSVSREKKERFSLILESASTNQTSMYLCASTSGGISNQPQHFGDGTRLSIL.